Shown below are 20 T cell receptor beta chains from a single sample sequenced in a study of shared clonotypes between healthy human individuals. Clones were read by immunoSEQ multiplex PCR, and TCRdb kept only the in-frame ones, dropping some. The sample has about 2.3 million clones; approximately 93% are singletons. The sample consisted of naive CD4+ T cells from PBMCs. The subset: CD45RA+ positively selected. These receptors originate from a man younger than 35 in good health. Some clones in this sample may be carry-over from other donors' samples.

This clone showed up just once. The chain carries TRBV27 and TRBJ2-7, with D maybe TRBD2 (6 bases). Trimming removed 6 bases at V and 0 bases at J, with 18 bases between. Per germline, CDR1 MNHEY and CDR2 SMNVEV (reference sequence). This CDR3 region has 16 residues. Written as DNA, the CDR3 is TGTGCCAGCAGGAGGGTAGCGGAAAACCCCTCCTACGAGCAGTACTTC. Its translation is CASRRVAENPSYEQYF.

The J gene is TRBJ2-7, the V gene TRBV11-2; D remains ambiguous. CDR3 length: 12 residues. CDR1 is SGHAT, CDR2 FQNNGV, per germline. V lost 2 bases and J 6 bases, leaving 8 bases between the germline ends. The CDR3 nucleotides are TGTGCCAGCAGCTTAAGTGGCGTCGAGCAGTACTTC. Protein sequence: CASSLSGVEQYF.

The chain carries TRBV5-8 and TRBJ1-5, with D possibly being TRBD1 (5 bases). The CDR3 extends over 15 amino acids. CDR1 is SGHTS, CDR2 YDEGEE, per germline. Trimming removed 0 bases from V and 0 bases from J, with 7 bases in between. Written as DNA, the CDR3 is TGTGCCAGCAGCTTGGGGGGGATTAGCAATCAGCCCCAGCATTTT. The encoded protein is CASSLGGISNQPQHF.

The chain links TRBV9 to TRBJ1-1, with D hard to call. V shed 0 bases and J shed 10 bases, with 10 bases lying between them. The CDR3 loop spans 12 amino acids. Per germline, CDR1 SGDLS and CDR2 YYNGEE. CDR3 nucleotide sequence: TGTGCCAGCAGCGTAGGTAGGGAGGCAGCTTTCTTT. Translation: CASSVGREAAFF.

This sequence joins TRBV28 and TRBJ1-5, with 7 bases matching TRBD1. This CDR3 contains 16 residues. Germline CDR1 and CDR2: MDHEN and SYDVKM. The J segment lost 0 bases and the V segment lost 5 bases, leaving 7 bases of the junction unmatched. CDR3 nucleotide sequence: TGTGCCAGCAGTCTGGGACAGCCTAATAGCAATCAGCCCCAGCATTTT. Protein: CASSLGQPNSNQPQHF.

The chain couples TRBV5-1 to TRBJ1-1; 8 bases fit TRBD1. V lost 3 bases to trimming and J lost 5 bases; unmatched junction nucleotides: 6. CDR1 is SGHRS, CDR2 YFSETQ, per germline. This CDR3 is built from 14 residues. CDR3 region: CASSSTGGRTEAFF. DNA for the CDR3: TGCGCCAGCAGCTCAACAGGGGGGAGAACTGAAGCTTTCTTT.

This chain links TRBV28 with TRBJ2-7; 9 nucleotides align to TRBD2. This CDR3 is 15 amino acids long. Trimming took 5 bases from V and 3 from J; bases not matched to a gene: 8. Germline-derived CDR1 and CDR2 are MDHEN and SYDVKM. CDR3 in amino acids: CASSPTSGQHYEQYF. The CDR3 DNA follows: TGTGCCAGCAGTCCTACTAGCGGGCAACACTACGAGCAGTACTTC.

The chain joins TRBV6-1 to TRBJ1-1, with D unresolved. This CDR3 region has 14 residues. V lost 2 bases and J lost 1, with 8 bases in between. The germline gives CDR1 MNHNS, CDR2 SASEGT. The CDR3 here is CASSEWAGNTEAFF. In DNA, the CDR3 is TGTGCCAGCAGTGAATGGGCGGGGAACACTGAAGCTTTCTTT.

The CDR3 coding sequence is TGTGCCTGGTCGGAGGTGGCCGGGGAGCTGTTTTTT. Translating it yields CAWSEVAGELFF. The chain carries TRBV30 and TRBJ2-2; D may be TRBD2 (5 bases). This CDR3 region has 12 residues. Germline-derived CDR1 and CDR2 are GTSNPN and SVGIG (reference sequence). Trimming removed 5 bases at V and 6 bases at J, with 10 bases between.

The chain joins TRBV6-5 to TRBJ2-3; possibly TRBD2 for D (6 bases). The germline V gene has CDR1 MNHEY and CDR2 SVGAGI. CDR3 length: 13 residues. V lost 7 bases and J lost 2, with 10 bases in between. DNA for the CDR3: TGTGCCAGCACAGCGGGCTTCACAGATACGCAGTATTTT. It codes for CASTAGFTDTQYF.

This rearrangement joins TRBV10-1 to TRBJ2-5; 8 bases match TRBD1. J lost 5 bases, V lost 6 bases, and 8 bases had no gene match. Germline V CDR1 and CDR2: WNHNN, SYGVQD (reference sequence). There are 14 residues in the CDR3. DNA for the CDR3: TGCGCCAGCAGAGGGACAGGTCTGGATGAGACCCAGTACTTC. It encodes CASRGTGLDETQYF.

The chain links TRBV19 to TRBJ2-6; no reliable D call. V was clipped by 0 bases and J by 4 bases, with 7 bases between them. CDR1 is LNHDA, CDR2 SQIVND, per germline (reference sequence). The CDR3 totals 15 residues. The CDR3: CASSIDPRGANVLTF. CDR3 DNA sequence: TGTGCCAGTAGTATAGACCCCAGGGGGGCCAACGTCCTGACTTTC.

This clone was seen once. The chain employs TRBV7-9 and TRBJ2-7; 9 nucleotides agree with TRBD1. The ends lost 4 bases at V and 5 bases at J; junction bases unmatched: 9. Germline V gene data show CDR1 as SEHNR and CDR2 as FQNEAQ (reference sequence). The CDR3 is 15 residues long. Here the CDR3 DNA reads TGTGCCAGCAGCTCAACAGGGGGCATTTGGGACGAGCAGTACTTC. Its translation: CASSSTGGIWDEQYF.

The chain has TRBV4-1 and TRBJ2-3; D not resolved. V lost 5 bases, J lost 6 bases, and 15 bases lay in between. Germline V gene sequence: CDR1 MGHRA, CDR2 YSYEKL. CDR3 length: 14 residues. CDR3 coding DNA: TGCGCCAGCAGCTACCTTGGCGCTCGGGATACGCAGTATTTT. This translates into CASSYLGARDTQYF.

The chain employs TRBV30 and TRBJ2-5; 8 nucleotides match TRBD1. This CDR3 is 16 amino acids long. Trimming at V came to 3 bases and at J to 4 bases, leaving 13 bases not matched to a gene. Germline-derived CDR1 and CDR2 are GTSNPN and SVGIG (reference sequence). As DNA, the CDR3 is TGTGCCTGGAGGACCCTTCAGGGGGCCGGAGGAGAGACCCAGTACTTC. This sequence encodes CAWRTLQGAGGETQYF.

Comment on this clone: Other DNA sequences from this sample encode an identical CDR3 as well. The rearrangement links TRBV28 to TRBJ2-3; 9 nucleotides align to TRBD2. CDR3 length: 15 amino acids. V shed 2 bases and J 2 bases; nucleotides not matched to a gene: 2. Germline V gene sequence: CDR1 MDHEN, CDR2 SYDVKM. CDR3 in amino acids: CASSLAGGSTDTQYF. The CDR3 DNA is TGTGCCAGCAGTTTAGCGGGAGGGTCCACAGATACGCAGTATTTT.

This chain joins TRBV18 and TRBJ1-1; weak D call: TRBD1 (5 bases). Between the trimmed V and J ends, which lost 3 bases and 1 base, there was a span of 15 bases. This CDR3 spans 16 amino acids. Looked up from germline, CDR1 is KGHSH and CDR2 is LQKENI. The CDR3 coding sequence is TGTGCCAGCTCACCCAATCTGGGGGAAAAGAACACTGAAGCTTTCTTT. Residues: CASSPNLGEKNTEAFF.

CDR3 sequence reads: CASSTDTSREKLFF. In DNA form, the CDR3 reads TGTGCCAGTAGTACAGACACTTCGCGGGAAAAACTGTTTTTT. The chain has TRBV19 and TRBJ1-4; D is ambiguous. The V gene lost 4 bases and the J gene lost 8 bases, with 14 bases spanning the gap. Germline-derived CDR1 and CDR2 are LNHDA and SQIVND (reference sequence). This CDR3 spans 14 amino acids.

The V gene is TRBV15, the J gene TRBJ2-1, with TRBD2 identical over 9 bases. With 1 base clipped from V and 8 bases from J, the junction kept 9 bases outside the gene matches. This CDR3 comprises 16 residues. Germline lookup yields CDR1 LNHNV and CDR2 YYDKDF (reference sequence). As DNA, the CDR3 is TGTGCCACCAGCAGAGCTCCTAGCGGGAAAGTTTATGAGCAGTTCTTC. Protein: CATSRAPSGKVYEQFF.

V and J are TRBV15 and TRBJ2-7, with a weak D call TRBD1 (5 bases). Germline CDR1 LNHNV, CDR2 YYDKDF (reference sequence). V was trimmed by 0 bases and J by 3 bases, leaving 12 bases between them. The CDR3 runs 15 residues. CDR3 nucleotide sequence: TGTGCCACCAGCAGAGATCTCGTCAGGGTCTACGAGCAGTACTTC. Its translation is CATSRDLVRVYEQYF.